Each of the 28 T cell receptor beta chains below was sequenced from the same sample in a study of Graves' ophthalmopathy and Graves' hyperthyroidism. The TCR beta CDR3 regions underwent amplification from RNA transcripts. Second-round multiplex PCR followed a first-round RT-PCR using HTBI primers. TCRdb analysed the multiplex PCR reads with MiXCR anew, one entry per CDR3 protein. The sample contains about 700,000 distinct CDR3 sequences, 40% of which appear only once. Material: peripheral blood. Receptors were obtained from an adult man with Graves' ophthalmopathy.

This clonotype was counted between two and nine times. The chain links TRBV7-9 to TRBJ2-5, with 9 bases lining up with TRBD1. The V gene's germline CDR1 is SEHNR and CDR2 FQNEAQ (reference sequence). The CDR3 contains 14 residues. Trimming at V came to 5 bases and at J to 3 bases, leaving 4 bases not matched to a gene. The CDR3 sequence is CASSPGQGKETQYF. DNA for the CDR3: TGTGCCAGCAGCCCGGGACAGGGAAAAGAGACCCAGTACTTC.

This clonotype was seen a few times. This rearrangement joins TRBV10-3 to TRBJ2-1; D gene uncertain. The V end was cut by 0 bases, the J end by 8 bases, with 5 bases between. Germline loops: CDR1 ENHRY, CDR2 SYGVKD. The CDR3 runs 12 residues. CDR3 protein: CAISESGHEQFF. The CDR3 coding sequence is TGTGCCATCAGTGAGTCGGGCCATGAGCAGTTCTTC.

This clonotype was picked up a small number of times. J is TRBJ2-7 and V is TRBV19; 7 positions agree with TRBD1. The CDR3 runs to 12 residues. The J segment lost 2 bases and the V segment lost 8 bases, leaving 3 bases of the junction unmatched. Germline assignment: CDR1 LNHDA and CDR2 SQIVND (reference sequence). CDR3 sequence reads: CASPGTAYEQYF. The CDR3, as DNA: TGTGCCAGTCCCGGGACAGCCTACGAGCAGTACTTC.

The J gene is TRBJ2-7, the V gene TRBV20-1; the D call may be TRBD1 or TRBD2 (5 bases each). Near its end, the DNA agrees better with TRBJ2-1, so the J call may be wrong. Germline CDR1 and CDR2: DFQATT and SNEGSKA (reference sequence). There are 13 residues in the CDR3. The CDR3 coding sequence is TGCAGTGCTAGGGGGGAATCCCGGTATGAGCAGTTCTTC. Translation: CSARGESRYEQFF.

This chain connects TRBV2 to TRBJ2-2, with 7 bases identical to TRBD1. Trimming cost V 6 bases and J 4 bases; bases outside gene matches: 8. CDR3 length: 15 amino acids. CDR1 is SNHLY, CDR2 FYNNEI, per germline. The CDR3 bases are TGTGCCAGCAGGGAGGACAGGACGGGCACCGGGGAGCTGTTTTTT. Residues: CASREDRTGTGELFF.

About this clonotype itself: Compared with germline, one end of the junction differs, possibly owing to a read error. V gene TRBV5-1 combines with J gene TRBJ2-2; D call uncertain. CDR3 length: 13 amino acids. CDR1 and CDR2 (germline): SGHRS, YFSETQ. The CDR3 sequence: CASEMANIGELFF. CDR3 DNA: TGCGCCAGCGAGATGGCGAACATCGGGGAGCTGTTTTTT.

This clonotype was seen repeatedly, ten times or more. The V call is TRBV7-6, the J call TRBJ2-7; D possibly uses TRBD1 or TRBD2 (6 bases each). Germline loops: CDR1 SGHVS, CDR2 FNYEAQ. V lost 1 base to trimming and J lost 5 bases, with 15 bases between them. This CDR3 has 15 residues. In DNA form, the CDR3 reads TGTGCCAGCAGCTTAGGGAGGGGACATGGGAACGAGCAGTACTTC. This gives the protein CASSLGRGHGNEQYF.

Points on this clonotype: A much larger clone is a single base away; this may be a read error. The genes are TRBV2 and TRBJ1-1; D may be TRBD1 (6 bases). V shed 4 bases and J shed 5 bases, with 17 bases lying between them. Per the germline V gene, CDR1 is SNHLY and CDR2 is FYNNEI. The CDR3 extends over 15 amino acids. CDR3 sequence (DNA): TGTGCCAGCAGTGGCATGGGGGGCGCATGGACTGAAGCTTTCTTT. Protein sequence: CASSGMGGAWTEAFF.

By share, this clonotype counts as medium-sized. This chain joins TRBV10-3 and TRBJ1-2, with D perhaps matching TRBD1 (6 bases). Trimming shortened V by 2 bases and J by 7 bases, and 14 bases separated the two germline ends. The CDR3 is 14 residues long. Germline assignment: CDR1 ENHRY and CDR2 SYGVKD. The CDR3 protein is CAISEANQGTGYTF. The CDR3 DNA reads TGTGCCATCAGTGAGGCTAATCAGGGGACTGGCTACACCTTC.

V and J are TRBV7-6 and TRBJ2-2; 10 positions agree with TRBD2. The junction had 8 bases not matched to a gene; V was cut back by 5 bases and J by 5 bases. The germline V gene has CDR1 SGHVS and CDR2 FNYEAQ. This CDR3 region has 16 residues. The CDR3 coding sequence is TGTGCCAGCAGCCCTTGGACTAGCGGCCCGACCGGGGAGCTGTTTTTT. It is translated as CASSPWTSGPTGELFF.

This clonotype was seen a handful of times. This sequence joins TRBV7-2 and TRBJ2-7, with 9 bases aligning to TRBD1. The V and J ends lost 1 base and 2 bases, in that order; junction bases with no gene match: 3. This CDR3 has 15 amino acids. Germline V gene lookup returns CDR1 SGHTA and CDR2 FQGNSA. The CDR3: CASSLGQGGPYEQYF. In DNA form, the CDR3 reads TGTGCCAGCAGCTTAGGACAGGGGGGGCCCTACGAGCAGTACTTC.

This clonotype has a count of ten or more. The V and J genes are TRBV24-1 and TRBJ1-5; D unresolved. The CDR3 sequence is 12 residues long. Trimming removed 7 bases at V and 3 bases at J, with 6 bases between. Germline values: CDR1 KGHDR, CDR2 SFDVKD. The CDR3 sequence: CATSASNQPQHF. The CDR3 DNA reads TGTGCCACCAGCGCATCCAATCAGCCCCAGCATTTT.

In this sample, this clonotype turned up a few times. The chain has TRBV12-3 or TRBV12-4 and TRBJ2-5, with D uncertain. There are 22 residues in the CDR3. Between the trimmed V and J ends, which lost 1 base and 5 bases, there was a span of 35 bases. The CDR3 reads CASSLVHGRLVSHQSVRETQYF. Here the CDR3 DNA reads TGTGCCAGCAGTTTAGTTCATGGTAGGCTAGTTTCTCACCAAAGTGTTCGGGAGACCCAGTACTTC.

In its sample, this clonotype was seen many times. The gene calls are TRBV7-9 and TRBJ2-6; D unresolved. Germline V gene sequence: CDR1 SEHNR, CDR2 FQNEAQ (reference sequence). The CDR3 is 15 amino acids. Trimming removed 4 bases at V and 1 base at J, with 8 bases between. This CDR3 reads CASSSSFSGANVLTF. DNA for the CDR3: TGTGCCAGCAGCTCCAGTTTTTCTGGGGCCAACGTCCTGACTTTC.

Notes on this clonotype: The CDR3 ends on some other residue instead of the conserved phenylalanine or tryptophan, so this is likely a read error. It is unclear where the CDR3 begins or ends on the DNA, so no DNA is shown, and the CDR3 is as TCRdb lists it. V is TRBV7-2 and J is TRBJ1-1; TRBD1 reflects the table's D call only, with no check against the DNA. The CDR3 has 11 residues if both end residues are counted. Germline V gene data show CDR1 as SGHTA and CDR2 as FQGNSA. CDR3 protein: CASSLRTGGFY.

This clonotype was counted a few times. The gene calls are TRBV15 and TRBJ1-2; a possible D gene is TRBD1 (5 bases). The ends were cut back, 0 bases at V and 12 bases at J, with 14 bases in the middle. Germline V gene data show CDR1 as LNHNV and CDR2 as YYDKDF (reference sequence). CDR3 length: 13 residues. The CDR3 sequence is CATSRDRATGNTF. The CDR3 region has the DNA TGTGCCACCAGCAGAGACAGGGCTACTGGAAACACCTTC.

The chain carries TRBV27 and TRBJ1-6; D gene unclear. The CDR3 runs to 14 residues. Germline V lookup: CDR1 MNHEY, CDR2 SMNVEV (reference sequence). V shed 5 bases and J shed 7 bases, with 12 bases lying between them. CDR3 protein: CASSPGYRNSPLHF. CDR3 bases: TGTGCCAGCAGTCCAGGCTATCGGAATTCACCCCTCCACTTT.

This clonotype was seen ten or more times. The chain uses TRBV5-8 and TRBJ2-5, with D perhaps matching TRBD1 (6 bases). The CDR3 totals 14 residues. The V gene's germline CDR1 is SGHTS and CDR2 YDEGEE. The germline V and J ends were trimmed by 3 bases and 3 bases, with 12 bases remaining between them. Here the CDR3 reads CASSSPRQEETQYF. DNA of the CDR3: TGTGCCAGCAGCTCACCTCGACAGGAAGAGACCCAGTACTTC.

This clonotype was seen only once. One end of the junction varies from germline; a read error may be responsible. This sequence joins TRBV25-1 and TRBJ2-5, with D perhaps assigned TRBD1 or TRBD2 (5 bases each). The CDR3 contains 14 residues. The germline V gene has CDR1 MGHDK and CDR2 SYGVNS. The CDR3 nucleotides read TGTGCCAGCAGTTACGGGGCAGAGCAAGAGACCCGGTACTTC. Translating it yields CASSYGAEQETRYF.

The chain links TRBV7-9 to TRBJ2-5; 11 nucleotides line up with TRBD1. The germline V gene has CDR1 SEHNR and CDR2 FQNEAQ (reference sequence). The CDR3 extends over 15 amino acids. J gave up 2 bases and V 5 bases, and 4 bases lay outside the gene matches. In DNA form, the CDR3 reads TGTGCCAGCAGCCGGACAGGGGGCTTGCAAGAGACCCAGTACTTC. It encodes CASSRTGGLQETQYF.

This clonotype was seen ten or more times. V usage is TRBV7-9 and J usage is TRBJ2-7; D is possibly TRBD1 (6 bases). V lost 5 bases and J lost 5, with 13 bases in between. Germline V gene sequence: CDR1 SEHNR, CDR2 FQNEAQ (reference sequence). The CDR3 is 13 amino acids. The CDR3 DNA follows: TGTGCCAGCAGCGCGATACAGGGTCACGAGCAGTACTTC. Its protein is CASSAIQGHEQYF. Drawing the rest from reference TRBV7-9 and TRBJ2-7, the complete variable domain is DTGVSQNPRHKITKRGQNVTFRCDPISEHNRLYWYRQTLGQGPEFLTYFQNEAQLEKSRLLSDRFSAERPKGSFSTLEIQRTEQGDSAMYLCASSAIQGHEQYFGPGTRLTVT.

This clonotype occurred a few times. This chain uses TRBV7-9 with TRBJ1-3; D is ambiguous. V was trimmed by 0 bases and J by 0 bases, leaving 9 bases between them. CDR3 length: 16 amino acids. The V gene's germline CDR1 is SEHNR and CDR2 FQNEAQ (reference sequence). The CDR3 region has the DNA TGTGCCAGCAGCTTAGCAACTGCGGGCTCTGGAAACACCATATATTTT. Its protein is CASSLATAGSGNTIYF.

This rearrangement joins TRBV19 to TRBJ1-5; D is ambiguous. Trimming stripped 5 bases from V and 3 bases from J, with 17 bases between. CDR1 is LNHDA, CDR2 SQIVND, per germline (reference sequence). The CDR3 loop spans 16 amino acids. For the CDR3, the DNA is TGTGCCAGTAGTCCTCGGGGTAAGGCGGTCAATCAGCCCCAGCATTTT. Translating gives CASSPRGKAVNQPQHF.

At least ten counts were recorded for this clonotype. This chain links TRBV6-5 with TRBJ1-1; possibly TRBD1 for D (5 bases). The CDR3 spans 11 residues. Germline values: CDR1 MNHEY, CDR2 SVGAGI. With 4 bases removed from V and 11 bases from J, the gap between germline ends came to 11 bases. The DNA of the CDR3 is TGTGCCAGCAGTTCGAGGGGCGATGCTTTCTTT. Residues: CASSSRGDAFF.

This sequence joins TRBV25-1 and TRBJ1-5; D is undetermined. The length of the CDR3 is 14 residues. The V gene's germline CDR1 is MGHDK and CDR2 SYGVNS. V shed 2 bases and J shed 6 bases, with 11 bases lying between them. The CDR3 DNA is TGTGCCAGCAGTGAAAGTGACCGCGGTCAGCCCCAGCATTTT. This sequence encodes CASSESDRGQPQHF.

This rearrangement joins TRBV6-4 to TRBJ1-1; D is unclear. This CDR3 comprises 16 residues. Germline assignment: CDR1 MRHNA and CDR2 SNTAGT. V was trimmed by 5 bases and J by 3 bases, leaving 19 bases between them. CDR3 sequence (DNA): TGTGCCAGCAGTCACGGGTCTGGCGAAAGCGACACTGAAGCTTTCTTT. It specifies CASSHGSGESDTEAFF.

This clonotype came up many times. The V and J genes are TRBV7-8 and TRBJ1-1; D remains unclear. Trimming took off 7 bases at V and 5 bases at J, with 17 bases between the two ends. Germline V gives CDR1 SGHVS, CDR2 FQNEAQ. CDR3 length: 14 residues. In DNA form, the CDR3 reads TGTGCCAGCACCAAAACGCAGGTGAGGACTGAAGCTTTCTTT. Encoded protein: CASTKTQVRTEAFF.

This chain links TRBV6-5 with TRBJ2-5; 10 positions agree with TRBD2. The trim removed 4 bases at V and 5 bases at J, leaving 4 bases unmatched. In germline, CDR1 is MNHEY, CDR2 SVGAGI. The length of the CDR3 is 14 residues. CDR3 sequence reads: CASSWGLAFETQYF. CDR3 bases: TGTGCCAGCAGTTGGGGACTAGCGTTCGAGACCCAGTACTTC.